Following are 29 T cell receptor beta chains from one sample sequenced in a study of T cell changes during pregnancy in multiple sclerosis. Generated by immunoSEQ multiplex PCR, the TCRdb table keeps only in-frame clones and is missing some. This sample yields 120,000 or so clones, of which approximately 95% are seen a single time; approximately 5.8% belongs to the top ten. This sample comprised peripheral blood, obtained before pregnancy. Every receptor here comes from a female donor with multiple sclerosis, enrolled in a pregnancy study.

This chain joins TRBV29-1 and TRBJ2-1, with 12 bases fitting TRBD2. This CDR3 has 17 residues. Trimming cost V 3 bases and J 10 bases; bases outside gene matches: 16. Germline-derived CDR1 and CDR2 are SQVTM and ANQGSEA. This chain's CDR3 is CSVDVGLAGGPRHEQFF. CDR3 bases: TGCAGCGTTGACGTCGGGCTAGCGGGGGGGCCCAGGCACGAGCAGTTCTTC.

The table lists this clone with a count of one. V gene TRBV7-6 combines with J gene TRBJ2-7; 10 bases fit TRBD1. This CDR3 spans 15 amino acids. Germline V gene lookup returns CDR1 SGHVS and CDR2 FNYEAQ. The ends lost 5 bases at V and 7 bases at J; junction bases unmatched: 11. The CDR3 coding sequence is TGTGCCAGCAGCGAGACAGGGGGCCTCCTCGGGGAGCAGTACTTC. Its translation: CASSETGGLLGEQYF.

This rearrangement joins TRBV5-6 to TRBJ2-2; D perhaps matches TRBD2 (6 bases). The CDR3 contains 17 residues. Germline V gene lookup returns CDR1 SGHDT and CDR2 YYEEEE. V dropped 4 bases and J dropped 0 bases, with 16 bases sitting between them. This CDR3 reads CASSVVEGPPNTGELFF. DNA for the CDR3: TGTGCCAGCAGCGTCGTGGAGGGCCCGCCGAACACCGGGGAGCTGTTTTTT.

In DNA form, the CDR3 reads TGTGCCAGCAGTTCCACGACAGGGGGAGTCGCGAACACCGGGGAGCTGTTTTTT. Translation: CASSSTTGGVANTGELFF. The V call is TRBV28, the J call TRBJ2-2, with 9 bases fitting TRBD1. The germline CDR1 and CDR2 sequences are MDHEN and SYDVKM. V gave up 4 bases and J gave up 0 bases; unmatched junction bases: 9. The CDR3 is made up of 18 amino acids.

This clone came up once. This chain joins TRBV7-6 and TRBJ2-2; 12 positions match TRBD2. There are 15 residues in the CDR3. V trimming: 5 bases; J trimming: 6 bases; junction bases outside the gene matches: 4. From germline, CDR1 is SGHVS and CDR2 FNYEAQ. This CDR3 is CASSPRLAGAGELFF. Written as DNA, the CDR3 is TGTGCCAGCAGCCCACGACTAGCGGGGGCCGGGGAGCTGTTTTTT.

The chain is built from TRBV19 and TRBJ1-4; 9 positions agree with TRBD1. Looked up from germline, CDR1 is LNHDA and CDR2 is SQIVND (reference sequence). The V and J ends lost 5 bases and 7 bases, in that order; junction bases with no gene match: 5. This CDR3 contains 14 residues. CDR3 loop: CASSQQGASEKLFF. The CDR3 region has the DNA TGTGCCAGTAGTCAACAGGGGGCCTCTGAAAAACTGTTTTTT.

This sequence joins TRBV7-2 and TRBJ1-1, with 10 bases aligning to TRBD1. V lost 3 bases, J lost 0 bases, and 4 bases stayed unmatched. The CDR3 extends over 16 amino acids. Germline V gene data show CDR1 as SGHTA and CDR2 as FQGNSA. CDR3 DNA sequence: TGTGCCAGCAGCTTTGGGGGGACAGGGGTGAACACTGAAGCTTTCTTT. Translated: CASSFGGTGVNTEAFF.

The chain joins TRBV19 to TRBJ1-5; D might be TRBD1 (5 bases). From germline, CDR1 is LNHDA and CDR2 SQIVND (reference sequence). V was cut by 11 bases and J by 0 bases, with 11 bases left in between. The CDR3 totals 13 residues. CDR3 nucleotides: TGTGCCGGGGCCCCAGGTAGCAATCAGCCCCAGCATTTT. This encodes CAGAPGSNQPQHF.

The V and J genes are TRBV10-2 and TRBJ2-4; 8 bases match TRBD1. The CDR3 totals 16 residues. The V gene's germline CDR1 is WSHSY and CDR2 SAAADI. V was clipped by 8 bases and J by 3 bases; unmatched bases: 12. CDR3 in amino acids: CASSSLQGAVKNIQYF. DNA for the CDR3: TGCGCCAGCTCTTCACTTCAGGGGGCAGTCAAAAACATTCAGTACTTC.

This CDR3 is CASRISRGRGNTEAFF. The CDR3 DNA is TGTGCCAGCCGAATCTCCAGGGGGCGTGGGAACACTGAAGCTTTCTTT. The rearrangement links TRBV19 to TRBJ1-1; TRBD1 matches at 8 bases. The V gene end was trimmed by 9 bases and the J gene end by 1 base; junction bases not matched to a gene: 13. The CDR3 consists of 16 residues. Looked up from germline, CDR1 is LNHDA and CDR2 is SQIVND (reference sequence).

The table lists this clone with a count of one. V and J are TRBV28 and TRBJ2-7, with a weak D call TRBD1 (6 bases). Trimming stripped 6 bases from V and 6 bases from J, with 21 bases between. Germline CDR1 MDHEN, CDR2 SYDVKM. CDR3 length: 15 residues. The DNA for the CDR3 is TGTGCCAGCAGCCCGCTCCGGGACATCCGATCCGAGCAGTACTTC. Protein: CASSPLRDIRSEQYF.

This sequence joins TRBV7-2 and TRBJ1-2, with D perhaps matching TRBD1 (6 bases). Trimming stripped 2 bases from V and 5 bases from J, with 6 bases between. The CDR3 runs 12 residues. Per germline, CDR1 SGHTA and CDR2 FQGNSA. The CDR3 bases are TGTGCCAGCAGCTTAACAGGGTATGGCTACACCTTC. This gives the protein CASSLTGYGYTF.

CDR3 sequence (DNA): TGTGCCAGCACCCCCGCGGGGCGGCCGTCGGAAGCTTTCTTT. This encodes CASTPAGRPSEAFF. The V call is TRBV6-5, the J call TRBJ1-1; perhaps TRBD1 as D (5 bases). Between the trimmed V and J ends, which lost 7 bases and 8 bases, there was a span of 20 bases. CDR1 and CDR2 (germline): MNHEY, SVGAGI. This CDR3 is 14 amino acids long.

The V call is TRBV6-6, the J call TRBJ1-4, with 12 bases identical to TRBD1. The CDR3 consists of 15 residues. J lost 7 bases, V lost 2 bases, and 2 bases had no gene match. Germline assignment: CDR1 MNHNY and CDR2 SVGAGI (reference sequence). The CDR3 nucleotides are TGTGCCAGCAGTTACGGGGACAGGGGGCTTGAAAAACTGTTTTTT. Translating gives CASSYGDRGLEKLFF.

J is TRBJ1-4 and V is TRBV7-2; tentative D call: TRBD1 (5 bases). The germline CDR1 and CDR2 sequences are SGHTA and FQGNSA. The V end was cut by 1 base, the J end by 6 bases, with 12 bases between. The CDR3 has 15 amino acids. Here the CDR3 reads CASSLVIGADEKLFF. In DNA, the CDR3 is TGTGCCAGCAGCTTAGTCATAGGGGCGGATGAAAAACTGTTTTTT. Together with reference TRBV7-2 and TRBJ1-4, the CDR3 gives the full variable domain: GAGVSQSPSNKVTEKGKDVELRCDPISGHTALYWYRQSLGQGLEFLIYFQGNSAPDKSGLPSDRFSAERTGGSVSTLTIQRTQQEDSAVYLCASSLVIGADEKLFFGSGTQLSVL.

The chain uses TRBV19 and TRBJ2-3, with 14 bases aligning to TRBD2. This CDR3 spans 19 amino acids. Germline V gene sequence: CDR1 LNHDA, CDR2 SQIVND (reference sequence). V trimming: 2 bases; J trimming: 1 base; junction bases outside the gene matches: 8. The CDR3 DNA reads as TGTGCCAGTAGTATAAAGGGACTAGCGGGGGAGGTCGGCACAGATACGCAGTATTTT. Its protein product is CASSIKGLAGEVGTDTQYF.

In this sample, this clone turned up once. The V and J genes are TRBV5-8 and TRBJ1-2; no clear D. Trimming cost V 5 bases and J 5 bases, with 13 bases left between them. The germline gives CDR1 SGHTS, CDR2 YDEGEE. The CDR3 covers 13 residues. The CDR3 DNA follows: TGTGCCAGCAGGTCCCGTTCCGTATATGGCTACACCTTC. It codes for CASRSRSVYGYTF.

The chain employs TRBV5-1 and TRBJ1-1, with D possibly TRBD1 on 5 matching bases. The CDR3 extends over 16 amino acids. Germline assignment: CDR1 SGHRS and CDR2 YFSETQ. V was shortened by 0 bases and J by 1 base, with 13 bases between the two germline ends. CDR3 protein: CASSLGPGRGNTEAFF. In DNA, the CDR3 is TGCGCCAGCAGCTTGGGGCCAGGGAGGGGGAACACTGAAGCTTTCTTT. Complete variable domain (other parts from reference TRBV5-1 and TRBJ1-1): KAGVTQTPRYLIKTRGQQVTLSCSPISGHRSVSWYQQTPGQGLQFLFEYFSETQRNKGNFPGRFSGRQFSNSRSEMNVSTLELGDSALYLCASSLGPGRGNTEAFFGQGTRLTVV.

This clone was seen only once. The J gene is TRBJ1-3, the V gene TRBV28, with D perhaps matching TRBD1 (5 bases). The V end was cut by 2 bases, the J end by 0 bases, with 11 bases between. This CDR3 has 16 residues. Germline CDR1 reads MDHEN; CDR2 reads SYDVKM. CDR3 sequence (DNA): TGTGCCAGCAGTTTAGGTCAGGGAGGCTCTGGAAACACCATATATTTT. Its protein is CASSLGQGGSGNTIYF.

The chain has TRBV6-4 and TRBJ2-5; 7 bases fit TRBD2. V lost 10 bases and J lost 1; bases outside the gene matches: 9. The CDR3 is 14 amino acids. Germline CDR1 is MRHNA and CDR2 is SNTAGT. The CDR3 DNA is TGTGCCAACCGCTATAGCGGGCCCCAAGAGACCCAGTACTTC. It codes for CANRYSGPQETQYF.

V gene TRBV18 combines with J gene TRBJ2-7; 9 nucleotides match TRBD1. Germline V gene sequence: CDR1 KGHSH, CDR2 LQKENI. V trimming: 4 bases; J trimming: 5 bases; junction bases outside the gene matches: 12. This CDR3 is built from 16 residues. The CDR3 sequence is CASSRASGTGSNEQYF. The CDR3, as DNA: TGTGCCAGCTCACGAGCCTCCGGGACAGGGAGCAACGAGCAGTACTTC.

The chain recombines TRBV15 with TRBJ1-1, with D uncertain. The CDR3 is made up of 15 amino acids. Trimming pared 1 base from V and 0 bases from J, leaving 9 bases between. From germline, CDR1 is LNHNV and CDR2 YYDKDF (reference sequence). CDR3 sequence: CATSRVVSLNTEAFF. The CDR3 DNA follows: TGTGCCACCAGCAGAGTTGTTTCGTTGAACACTGAAGCTTTCTTT.

This chain joins TRBV6-5 and TRBJ2-5; D ambiguous. Judging by the DNA end, TRBJ2-7 fits better; the J call may be wrong. The CDR3 runs 14 residues. Per germline, CDR1 MNHEY and CDR2 SVGAGI. The DNA of the CDR3 is TGTGCCAGCAGTTACTCGAGTAGTCTCTCCGAGCAGTACTTC. It is translated as CASSYSSSLSEQYF.

There are a few counts of this clone. CDR3 residues: CASRVSGTSGGEQYF. For the CDR3, the DNA is TGCGCCAGCAGGGTTAGCGGGACCTCGGGCGGCGAGCAGTACTTC. The chain carries TRBV5-1 and TRBJ2-7; 8 nucleotides align to TRBD2. Trimming removed 5 bases from V and 6 bases from J; junction bases left unmatched: 13. Germline V gene lookup returns CDR1 SGHRS and CDR2 YFSETQ. The CDR3 sequence is 15 residues long.

The chain couples TRBV9 to TRBJ1-6, with D perhaps TRBD1 (5 bases). The length of the CDR3 is 18 residues. CDR1 and CDR2 (germline): SGDLS, YYNGEE. The V gene lost 3 bases and the J gene lost 5 bases, with 21 bases spanning the gap. As DNA, the CDR3 is TGTGCCAGCAGCGGAAAAAGATCAGGGTTAGTTGATAATTCACCCCTCCACTTT. Protein product: CASSGKRSGLVDNSPLHF.

The J gene is TRBJ2-1, the V gene TRBV5-1; 8 bases match TRBD2. This CDR3 spans 16 amino acids. Unmatched junction bases numbered 2, after V lost 0 bases and J lost 0 bases. CDR1 is SGHRS and CDR2 is YFSETQ in the germline V gene. CDR3 region: CASSLVSGSSYNEQFF. CDR3 coding DNA: TGCGCCAGCAGCTTGGTCAGCGGGAGCTCCTACAATGAGCAGTTCTTC.

This chain uses TRBV4-2 with TRBJ2-3; TRBD2 matches 9 bases. This CDR3 is built from 19 residues. Germline V gene sequence: CDR1 LGHNA, CDR2 YNFKEQ. J was trimmed by 5 bases and V by 2 bases; bases with no gene match: 17. The DNA of the CDR3 is TGTGCCAGCAGCCAAAAGTGGGCTAGCGGGGACCCAAGGGGAGATACGCAGTATTTT. As protein: CASSQKWASGDPRGDTQYF.

J is TRBJ1-2 and V is TRBV6-5, with D unclear. Looked up from germline, CDR1 is MNHEY and CDR2 is SVGAGI. The CDR3 extends over 14 amino acids. Trimming shortened V by 5 bases and J by 0 bases, and 10 bases separated the two germline ends. CDR3 loop: CASSETPPNYGYTF. The DNA of the CDR3 is TGTGCCAGCAGTGAAACTCCTCCTAACTATGGCTACACCTTC.

V gene TRBV5-1 combines with J gene TRBJ2-6; 8 bases match TRBD1. The CDR3 covers 17 residues. Germline trimming cut 2 bases from V and 0 bases from J; bases unmatched to any gene: 4. Germline V gene data show CDR1 as SGHRS and CDR2 as YFSETQ. CDR3 sequence: CASSFGTGSSGANVLTF. CDR3 nucleotides: TGCGCCAGCAGCTTCGGGACAGGAAGCTCTGGGGCCAACGTCCTGACTTTC. The variable domain in full, completed from reference TRBV5-1 and TRBJ2-6, reads KAGVTQTPRYLIKTRGQQVTLSCSPISGHRSVSWYQQTPGQGLQFLFEYFSETQRNKGNFPGRFSGRQFSNSRSEMNVSTLELGDSALYLCASSFGTGSSGANVLTFGAGSRLTVL.